This is a list of T cell receptor beta chains from one sample in a study of cytomegalovirus exposure and HLA in healthy donors. Method: immunoSEQ multiplex PCR; TCRdb's copy keeps in-frame clones and lacks some. Of some 150,000 clones listed, roughly 82% are singletons. Input material: PBMCs. The origin of the receptors is a man aged 30-40 years in good health and CMV-seropositive. Each CDR3 is given with its conserved first and last residue. The D gene is left open where the match is weak. A row's size may be missing; if present it is once, few, many or a size class.

TRBV4-1	TRBJ2-1	once	TRBD2	TGCGCCAGCAGCCAAGATACCGGGACTAGCCCCCATGAGCAGTTCTTC	CASSQDTGTSPHEQFF
TRBV30	TRBJ2-5	.	.	TGTGCCTGGACCCCGGGGACTGGCCCGAGAGAGACCCAGTACTTC	CAWTPGTGPRETQYF
TRBV5-6	TRBJ1-5	.	.	TGTGCCAGCAGCTCAAGGGGGCAGCCCCAGCATTTT	CASSSRGQPQHF
TRBV5-1	TRBJ2-1	few	TRBD1	TGCGCCAGCAGCTCGCCAGACAGGGTCCACAATGAGCAGTTCTTC	CASSSPDRVHNEQFF
TRBV28	TRBJ1-1	.	.	TGTGCCAGCAGCATTACAGGGATCCTCACTGAAGCTTTCTTT	CASSITGILTEAFF
TRBV29-1	TRBJ2-7	few	TRBD1	TGCAGCGTCACAAGGTCCGGGACAGGGGTGAGCGAGCAGTACTTC	CSVTRSGTGVSEQYF
TRBV2	TRBJ2-2	.	.	TGTGCCAGCAGTCAAAAGTTAGGGGGTGGGGACACCGGGGAGCTGTTTTTT	CASSQKLGGGDTGELFF
TRBV7-6	TRBJ2-6	.	.	TGTGCCAGCAGCTTAGGACGGAGCTCTGGGGCCAACGTCCTGACTTTC	CASSLGRSSGANVLTF
TRBV5-1	TRBJ2-1	.	.	TGCGCCAGCAGCTTGCCCAACCAGGGGAAAGAGCAGTTCTTC	CASSLPNQGKEQFF
TRBV6-1	TRBJ2-7	.	TRBD1	TGTGCCAGCAGTCCACAGGGGGTTAGATACGAGCAGTACTTC	CASSPQGVRYEQYF
TRBV5-4	TRBJ2-3	once	TRBD2	TGTGCCAGCAGCTTGGGTGGTGGCGGGGGGACAATTTACACAGATACGCAGTATTTT	CASSLGGGGGTIYTDTQYF
TRBV9	TRBJ2-5	.	.	TGTGCCAGCAGCGTAGATAATAACTTAGAGACCCAGTACTTC	CASSVDNNLETQYF
TRBV2	TRBJ1-4	few	TRBD1	TGTGCCAGCAGTCGGGCGGACAGGGATAGTCCTAATGAAAAACTGTTTTTT	CASSRADRDSPNEKLFF
TRBV7-8	TRBJ2-1	.	.	TGTGCCAGCAGCTTCGGCAGGGGCGGTGAGCAGTTCTTC	CASSFGRGGEQFF
TRBV7-2	TRBJ1-3	.	TRBD1	TGTGCCAGCAGCCCCGGCCGACAGGGGAACACCATATATTTT	CASSPGRQGNTIYF
TRBV6-4	TRBJ1-2	.	TRBD1	TGTGCCAGCAGTGATAGGGGGCTCGACTATGGCTACACCTTC	CASSDRGLDYGYTF
TRBV6-5	TRBJ1-1	.	TRBD1	TGTGCCAGCAGTCTGGGGACAGGGCTAACTGAAGCTTTCTTT	CASSLGTGLTEAFF
TRBV12-5	TRBJ2-1	.	TRBD2	TGTGCTAGTGGGCCTTGGACTAGCACTGAGTTCTTC	CASGPWTSTEFF
TRBV30	TRBJ1-6	.	.	TGTGCCTCTGGATTGGGGCAGCATAATTCACCCCTCCACTTT	CASGLGQHNSPLHF
TRBV6-6	TRBJ2-7	.	TRBD2	TGTGCCAGCAGCCCCGGACTAGCGGGCATCCACGAGCAGTACTTC	CASSPGLAGIHEQYF
TRBV28	TRBJ1-2	.	TRBD1	TGTGCCAGCAGTTTTGCTACAGGGGGGAACTATGGCTACACCTTC	CASSFATGGNYGYTF
TRBV19	TRBJ2-1	.	.	TGTGCCAGTAGTATAGGTTCTAGTAGTGATGAGCAGTTCTTC	CASSIGSSSDEQFF
TRBV7-2	TRBJ2-7	few	TRBD1	TGTGCCAGCAGCCCGGGACAGGGGGCAGCCGAGCAGTACTTC	CASSPGQGAAEQYF
TRBV11-2	TRBJ1-1	.	.	TGTGCCAGCAGCTTAAGGGACACGAACACTGAAGCTTTCTTT	CASSLRDTNTEAFF
TRBV6-1	TRBJ2-2	.	TRBD1	TGTGCCAGCAGCGCGACAGGGGGCGACACCGGGGAGCTGTTTTTT	CASSATGGDTGELFF
TRBV5-1	TRBJ2-6	few	TRBD1	TGCGCCAGCTCACAGGGGGCTGGGGCCAACGTCCTGACTTTC	CASSQGAGANVLTF
TRBV6-4	TRBJ2-1	.	.	TGTGCCAGCAGCCCTCAGGGCAATGAGCAGTTCTTC	CASSPQGNEQFF
TRBV7-2	TRBJ2-5	.	TRBD2	TGTGCCAGCAGCCCCCGGACTAGCGGGAGTACTGAGACCCAGTACTTC	CASSPRTSGSTETQYF
TRBV7-7	TRBJ2-3	.	TRBD2	TGTGCCAGCAGTCCAGCGGGAGTCGGCACAGATACGCAGTATTTT	CASSPAGVGTDTQYF
TRBV5-1	TRBJ2-1	.	TRBD2	TGCGCCAGCAGCTTGGCGGCGGGGGGTTACAATGAGCAGTTCTTC	CASSLAAGGYNEQFF
TRBV6-6	TRBJ1-2	.	.	TGTGCCAGCAGGAGGGTAAACTATGGCTACACCTTC	CASRRVNYGYTF
TRBV21-1	TRBJ1-5	.	.	TGTGCCAGCAGCGACCAGGATTTCGGGGGCAATCAGCCCCAGCATTTT	CASSDQDFGGNQPQHF
TRBV6-1	TRBJ1-3	.	.	TGTGCCAGCAGTGAAGAAGTTGGGGGAGGGAGCACCATATATTTT	CASSEEVGGGSTIYF
TRBV2	TRBJ2-7	.	TRBD2	TGTGCCAGCAGACGAGTAGCGGGAGAATACGAGCAGTACTTC	CASRRVAGEYEQYF
TRBV9	TRBJ1-3	.	TRBD1	TGTGCCAGCAGCGTTGCAGGGGGCAGGGACACCATATATTTT	CASSVAGGRDTIYF
TRBV9	TRBJ2-1	.	TRBD2	TGTGCCAGCAGCGTTATTAGCGGGGGGGCTGGTGAGCAGTTCTTC	CASSVISGGAGEQFF
TRBV6-4	TRBJ1-5	.	.	TGTGCCAGGGTTTTCCCTGACAGGCTTAATCAGCCCCAGCATTTT	CARVFPDRLNQPQHF
TRBV5-6	TRBJ1-1	.	.	TGTGCCAGCAGCCGGGGACATAAGAACACTGAAGCTTTCTTT	CASSRGHKNTEAFF
TRBV5-5	TRBJ1-4	.	.	TGTGCCAGCAGCTTGGAGCTTGCAACTAATGAAAAACTGTTTTTT	CASSLELATNEKLFF
TRBV30	TRBJ1-4	once	.	TGTGCCTGGAATCAGTACCCAACTAATGAAAAACTGTTTTTT	CAWNQYPTNEKLFF
TRBV4-1	TRBJ2-3	once	.	TGCGCCAGCAGCCAAGGAAGACAGGAGTTCGTCGCAGATACGCAGTATTTT	CASSQGRQEFVADTQYF
TRBV7-6	TRBJ2-7	.	.	TGTGCCAGCAAACAGGGAGCGTCCTACGAGCAGTACTTC	CASKQGASYEQYF
TRBV5-6	TRBJ1-2	few	TRBD1	TGTGCCAGCCTACCCCTGGGGAGGACAGGGAACTATGGCTACACCTTC	CASLPLGRTGNYGYTF
TRBV6-5	TRBJ1-1	.	TRBD1	TGTGCCAGCAGTTCCCAGACAGGGGCAATTGATGAAGCTTTCTTT	CASSSQTGAIDEAFF
TRBV28	TRBJ2-1	.	.	TGTGCCAGCAGACCGGGACTCCAGAATGAGCAGTTCTTC	CASRPGLQNEQFF
TRBV7-2	TRBJ1-4	.	TRBD1	TGTGCCAGCAGCTCGACAGGGATCCGTGAAAAACTGTTTTTT	CASSSTGIREKLFF
TRBV7-8	TRBJ1-3	.	.	TGTGCCAGCAGCTACCGGGGCTCTGGAAACACCATATATTTT	CASSYRGSGNTIYF
TRBV5-5	TRBJ1-5	.	.	TGTGCCAGCAGCTTGGCGGACAGCTATAGCAATCAGCCCCAGCATTTT	CASSLADSYSNQPQHF
TRBV7-9	TRBJ1-6	.	.	TGTGCCAGCAGCTTAGGGACAGATAATTCACCCCTCCACTTT	CASSLGTDNSPLHF
TRBV10-1	TRBJ2-3	.	TRBD1	TGCGCCACCATCCCGTGGACAGGGCCTGCCCAATGCACAGATACGCAGTATTTT	CATIPWTGPAQCTDTQYF
TRBV11-1	TRBJ1-4	.	TRBD1	TGTGCCAGCAGCCATGGACAGGGGACAACTAATGAAAAACTGTTTTTT	CASSHGQGTTNEKLFF
TRBV28	TRBJ1-2	.	TRBD1	TGTGCCAGCAGTTTAAGGGGGACAGCCTACACCTTC	CASSLRGTAYTF
TRBV6-5	TRBJ1-4	.	.	TGTGCCAGCAGTCTTGGACTGATTAATGAAAAACTGTTTTTT	CASSLGLINEKLFF
TRBV27	TRBJ2-7	.	.	TGTGCCAGCAGTTTGGGCAGGGCTTTCCCCTACGAGCAGTACTTC	CASSLGRAFPYEQYF